A single sample is the source of the 23 T cell receptor beta chains below, sequenced in a study of PD-1 blockade in mismatch repair-deficient tumors. The table came from immunoSEQ multiplex PCR; TCRdb's copy has only in-frame clones and leaves some out. Of tens of thousands of clones listed, over 70% are singletons. This sample comprised peripheral blood, obtained 12 weeks after starting pembrolizumab. The receptors originated from an adult with mismatch repair-deficient cancer.

The chain couples TRBV30 to TRBJ2-7; 10 bases fit TRBD2. This CDR3 comprises 14 residues. Germline CDR1 reads GTSNPN; CDR2 reads SVGIG (reference sequence). V shed 0 bases and J 1 base; nucleotides not matched to a gene: 0. CDR3 bases: TGTGCCTGGAGTGTACTAGCGGGATCCTACGAGCAGTACTTC. It encodes CAWSVLAGSYEQYF.

The rearrangement links TRBV7-6 to TRBJ2-1, with 7 bases that match TRBD2. After removal of 0 bases from V and 10 bases from J, the junction contained 6 bases not matched to a gene. This CDR3 spans 14 amino acids. Germline V gene data show CDR1 as SGHVS and CDR2 as FNYEAQ. The CDR3 region is CASSLASSGVEQFF. DNA for the CDR3: TGTGCCAGCAGCTTAGCGTCTAGCGGCGTGGAGCAGTTCTTC.

The J gene is TRBJ2-7, the V gene TRBV18; 10 nucleotides line up with TRBD2. The ends lost 3 bases at V and 5 bases at J; junction bases unmatched: 10. CDR3 size: 16 residues. Germline CDR1 KGHSH, CDR2 LQKENI. CDR3 protein: CASSPLGLARGNEQYF. The CDR3 nucleotides read TGTGCCAGCTCACCTTTGGGACTAGCGCGGGGAAACGAGCAGTACTTC.

This clone was picked up many times. V and J are TRBV6-1 and TRBJ1-5; TRBD1 is a possible D gene (6 bases). This CDR3 spans 13 amino acids. Germline lookup yields CDR1 MNHNS and CDR2 SASEGT. The V gene lost 4 bases and the J gene lost 6 bases, with 10 bases spanning the gap. The CDR3 loop reads CASSVQGGQPQHF. For the CDR3, the DNA is TGTGCCAGCAGTGTACAGGGTGGTCAGCCCCAGCATTTT.

This clone has more than one count but fewer than ten. The chain couples TRBV10-1 to TRBJ1-1; no clear D gene. CDR1 is WNHNN, CDR2 SYGVQD, per germline (reference sequence). V lost 0 bases, J lost 0 bases, and 14 bases lay in between. CDR3 size: 17 residues. The CDR3 DNA reads as TGCGCCAGCAGTGAGTCAGGAGCAGGAGGAATGAACACTGAAGCTTTCTTT. It is translated as CASSESGAGGMNTEAFF.

This sequence joins TRBV5-1 and TRBJ2-3, with 8 positions matching TRBD2. Trimming removed 0 bases from V and 3 bases from J; junction bases left unmatched: 0. CDR1 and CDR2 from the germline V gene are SGHRS and YFSETQ. The CDR3 consists of 14 residues. As DNA, the CDR3 is TGCGCCAGCAGCTTGGGCGGGAGGACAGATACGCAGTATTTT. Its protein product is CASSLGGRTDTQYF.

The CDR3 DNA is TGTGCCAGCAACTTAGCGGGAGGAGGGGGGTTAAAGACGCAGTATTTT. Its translation is CASNLAGGGGLKTQYF. The V gene is TRBV6-6, the J gene TRBJ2-3, with 10 bases identical to TRBD2. CDR3 length: 16 residues. V gave up 7 bases and J gave up 9 bases; unmatched junction bases: 16. Germline V CDR1 and CDR2: MNHNY, SVGAGI (reference sequence).

CDR3 sequence: CSVEEEDRGGPWGGEQYF. CDR3 sequence (DNA): TGCAGCGTTGAAGAGGAAGACAGGGGTGGACCCTGGGGGGGCGAGCAGTACTTC. This rearrangement joins TRBV29-1 to TRBJ2-7, with a possible D match to TRBD1 (8 bases). The CDR3 is 18 residues long. Per the germline V gene, CDR1 is SQVTM and CDR2 is ANQGSEA. V shed 0 bases and J shed 6 bases, with 27 bases lying between them.

This chain uses TRBV7-2 with TRBJ2-7; 10 positions agree with TRBD2. In germline, CDR1 is SGHTA, CDR2 FQGNSA. This CDR3 is built from 14 residues. V lost 2 bases and J lost 6; bases outside the gene matches: 4. The CDR3 nucleotides are TGTGCCAGCAGCTTACTAGCGGGAGTGGGCGAGCAGTACTTC. Its protein product is CASSLLAGVGEQYF.

This chain links TRBV19 with TRBJ2-2, with D perhaps matching TRBD2 (6 bases). This CDR3 has 15 amino acids. The V end lost 9 bases, the J end lost 5 bases, and 19 bases lay between the germline ends. Germline V lookup: CDR1 LNHDA, CDR2 SQIVND (reference sequence). CDR3 nucleotide sequence: TGTGCCAGCCGTCCTAGCGAAAAGGTGACCGGGGAGCTGTTTTTT. It codes for CASRPSEKVTGELFF.

In its sample, this clone ranks as medium-sized (0.01 to 0.1%). This chain uses TRBV25-1 with TRBJ1-2, with 7 positions matching TRBD1. V shed 3 bases, J shed 1 base, and the junction held 5 bases outside the gene matches. Germline V gives CDR1 MGHDK, CDR2 SYGVNS. This CDR3 comprises 15 residues. Here the CDR3 DNA reads TGTGCCAGCAGTGATGGACAGGAGATTAACTATGGCTACACCTTC. It specifies CASSDGQEINYGYTF.

This clone was recorded only once. The rearrangement uses TRBV6-5 and TRBJ2-1; 7 bases are shared with TRBD2. Germline assignment: CDR1 MNHEY and CDR2 SVGAGI. This CDR3 spans 14 amino acids. Unmatched junction bases numbered 10, after V lost 9 bases and J lost 5 bases. CDR3 in DNA: TGTGCCAGTGGTAACGGACTAGGGGACAATGAGCAGTTCTTC. Its protein is CASGNGLGDNEQFF.

This chain connects TRBV30 to TRBJ1-1, with a possible D match to TRBD1 (5 bases). Germline CDR1 reads GTSNPN; CDR2 reads SVGIG (reference sequence). V dropped 0 bases and J dropped 1 base, with 12 bases sitting between them. This CDR3 region has 15 residues. CDR3 sequence reads: CAWSVFGRENTEAFF. The CDR3 DNA is TGTGCCTGGAGTGTATTTGGCAGGGAGAACACTGAAGCTTTCTTT.

This clone was detected only a few times. The V gene is TRBV2, the J gene TRBJ2-7, with D unresolved. CDR1 and CDR2 from the germline V gene are SNHLY and FYNNEI. V shed 5 bases and J shed 2 bases, with 10 bases lying between them. The CDR3 loop spans 13 amino acids. This CDR3 is CASSWGKPYEQYF. In DNA, the CDR3 is TGTGCCAGCAGTTGGGGAAAGCCCTACGAGCAGTACTTC.

The V and J genes are TRBV11-2 and TRBJ1-4, with TRBD1 matching over 9 bases. The CDR3 covers 15 residues. The junction had 4 bases not matched to a gene; V was cut back by 6 bases and J by 2 bases. Per the germline V gene, CDR1 is SGHAT and CDR2 is FQNNGV. The CDR3 sequence is CASRQGARTNEKLFF. The CDR3 DNA is TGTGCCAGCAGACAGGGGGCGCGCACTAATGAAAAACTGTTTTTT. The full variable domain, with the rest looked up from reference TRBV11-2 and TRBJ1-4, is EAGVAQSPRYKIIEKRQSVAFWCNPISGHATLYWYQQILGQGPKLLIQFQNNGVVDDSQLPKDRFSAERLKGVDSTLKIQPAKLEDSAVYLCASRQGARTNEKLFFGSGTQLSVL.

This chain links TRBV19 with TRBJ2-1; a weak D match, TRBD1 (6 bases). Germline V CDR1 and CDR2: LNHDA, SQIVND (reference sequence). V lost 3 bases and J 6 bases, leaving 12 bases between the germline ends. The CDR3 loop spans 14 amino acids. DNA of the CDR3: TGTGCCAGTAGTATCGTGGCAGGGGTCAATGAGCAGTTCTTC. Protein sequence: CASSIVAGVNEQFF.

J is TRBJ2-1 and V is TRBV19; 8 bases agree with TRBD1. Germline lookup yields CDR1 LNHDA and CDR2 SQIVND (reference sequence). This CDR3 spans 15 amino acids. V was pared by 4 bases and J by 3 bases, with 5 bases of the junction left unmatched. In nucleotides, the CDR3 is TGTGCCAGTAGTACCTCCGGGACAGGCTACAATGAGCAGTTCTTC. Translating it yields CASSTSGTGYNEQFF.

The gene calls are TRBV5-5 and TRBJ1-2; 7 bases line up with TRBD1. The CDR3 is made up of 14 amino acids. V lost 4 bases to trimming and J lost 4 bases; unmatched junction nucleotides: 7. CDR1 is SGHKS, CDR2 YYEKEE, per germline (reference sequence). DNA for the CDR3: TGTGCCAGCAGCAGACTGGACAGGTTCTATGGCTACACCTTC. The encoded protein is CASSRLDRFYGYTF.

The chain is built from TRBV19 and TRBJ2-1; no clear D gene. Germline V gene sequence: CDR1 LNHDA, CDR2 SQIVND (reference sequence). Trimming took off 8 bases at V and 6 bases at J, with 11 bases between the two ends. The CDR3 is made up of 12 amino acids. The CDR3 DNA sequence: TGTGCCAGTGGGTTCTTCGTCAATGAGCAGTTCTTC. Translated, it gives CASGFFVNEQFF.

The chain uses TRBV4-1 and TRBJ1-5, with a tentative D call TRBD1 (5 bases). The CDR3 length is 14 residues. Germline CDR1 is MGHRA and CDR2 is YSYEKL. V dropped 3 bases and J dropped 12 bases, with 18 bases sitting between them. Written as DNA, the CDR3 is TGCGCCAGCAGCCAGGGGAGGGGCGCGGCAAACCAGCATTTT. Residues: CASSQGRGAANQHF.

V gene TRBV6-1 combines with J gene TRBJ2-4, with TRBD1 matching 9 bases. The CDR3 sequence is 17 residues long. V lost 3 bases, J lost 2 bases, and 8 bases stayed unmatched. From germline, CDR1 is MNHNS and CDR2 SASEGT. Here the CDR3 DNA reads TGTGCCAGCAGTGAGACACCGGGACAGGGACCCAAAAACATTCAGTACTTC. Translation: CASSETPGQGPKNIQYF.

The rearrangement joins TRBV9 to TRBJ2-2, with 13 bases that match TRBD2. Per the germline V gene, CDR1 is SGDLS and CDR2 is YYNGEE. Losses at the gene ends were 4 bases for V and 1 base for J; bases not matched to a gene: 10. This CDR3 is 19 amino acids long. CDR3 in amino acids: CASSQPTSGRTLNTGELFF. For the CDR3, the DNA is TGTGCCAGCAGCCAACCGACTAGCGGGAGGACCTTGAACACCGGGGAGCTGTTTTTT.

This sequence joins TRBV19 and TRBJ2-3; 8 bases map to TRBD1. V lost 6 bases and J lost 2; bases outside the gene matches: 4. The CDR3 is 14 residues long. Germline V gene sequence: CDR1 LNHDA, CDR2 SQIVND (reference sequence). The chain's CDR3 is CASRGQGTTDTQYF. The CDR3 DNA follows: TGTGCCAGTAGAGGACAGGGAACCACAGATACGCAGTATTTT.